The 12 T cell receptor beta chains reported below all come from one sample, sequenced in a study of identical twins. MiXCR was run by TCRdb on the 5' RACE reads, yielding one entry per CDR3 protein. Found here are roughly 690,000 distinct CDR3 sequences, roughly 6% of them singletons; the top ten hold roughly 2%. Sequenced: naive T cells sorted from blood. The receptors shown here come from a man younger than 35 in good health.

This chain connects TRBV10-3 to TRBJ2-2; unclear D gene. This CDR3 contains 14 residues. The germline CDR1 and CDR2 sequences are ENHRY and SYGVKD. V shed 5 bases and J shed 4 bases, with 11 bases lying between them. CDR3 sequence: CAISSTTSTGELFF. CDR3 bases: TGTGCCATCAGTAGCACCACAAGCACCGGGGAGCTGTTTTTT.

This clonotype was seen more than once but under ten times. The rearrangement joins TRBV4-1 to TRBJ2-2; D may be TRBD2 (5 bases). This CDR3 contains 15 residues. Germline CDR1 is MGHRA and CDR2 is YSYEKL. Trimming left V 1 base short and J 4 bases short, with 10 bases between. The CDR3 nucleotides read TGCGCCAGCAGCCAAGTAGAGCGGAGCACCGGGGAGCTGTTTTTT. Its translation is CASSQVERSTGELFF.

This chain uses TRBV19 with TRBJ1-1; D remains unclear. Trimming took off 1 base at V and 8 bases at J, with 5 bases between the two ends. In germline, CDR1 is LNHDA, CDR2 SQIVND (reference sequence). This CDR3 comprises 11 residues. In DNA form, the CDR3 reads TGTGCCAGTAGTATAGCTGGAGAAGCTTTCTTT. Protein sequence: CASSIAGEAFF.

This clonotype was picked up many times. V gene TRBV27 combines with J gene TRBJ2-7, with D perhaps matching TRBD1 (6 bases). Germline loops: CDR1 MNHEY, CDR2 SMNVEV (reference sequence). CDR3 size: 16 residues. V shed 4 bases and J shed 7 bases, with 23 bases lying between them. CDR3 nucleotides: TGTGCCAGCAGTTCGAGGATAGGGACAACACCGCGGGAGCAGTACTTC. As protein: CASSSRIGTTPREQYF.

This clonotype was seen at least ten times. CDR3 protein: CASTILAGLHYEQYF. The CDR3, as DNA: TGTGCCAGCACCATCCTAGCGGGGCTACACTACGAGCAGTACTTC. The chain links TRBV6-2 or TRBV6-3 to TRBJ2-7, with 9 nucleotides matching TRBD2. The V gene end was trimmed by 7 bases and the J gene end by 3 bases; junction bases not matched to a gene: 10. CDR1 MNHEY and CDR2 SVGEGT come from the germline V gene. The CDR3 length is 15 residues.

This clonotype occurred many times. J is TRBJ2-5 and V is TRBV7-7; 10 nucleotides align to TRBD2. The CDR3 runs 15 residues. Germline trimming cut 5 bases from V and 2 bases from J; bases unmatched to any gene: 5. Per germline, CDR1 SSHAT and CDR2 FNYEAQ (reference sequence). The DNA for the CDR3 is TGTGCCAGCAGCATGGGGACTAGCGAACAAGAGACCCAGTACTTC. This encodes CASSMGTSEQETQYF.

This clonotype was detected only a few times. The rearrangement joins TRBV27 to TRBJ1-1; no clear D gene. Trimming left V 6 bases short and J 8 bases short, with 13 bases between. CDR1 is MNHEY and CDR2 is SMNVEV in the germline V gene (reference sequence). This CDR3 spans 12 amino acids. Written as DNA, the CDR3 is TGTGCCAGCAGCCCCGGGAAGTCGGAAGCTTTCTTT. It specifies CASSPGKSEAFF.

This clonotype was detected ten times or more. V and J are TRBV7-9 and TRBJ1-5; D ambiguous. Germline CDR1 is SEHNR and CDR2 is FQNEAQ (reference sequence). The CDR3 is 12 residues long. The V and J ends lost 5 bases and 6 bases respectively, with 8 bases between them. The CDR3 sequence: CASSADGQPQHF. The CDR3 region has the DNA TGTGCCAGCAGCGCAGACGGTCAGCCCCAGCATTTT.

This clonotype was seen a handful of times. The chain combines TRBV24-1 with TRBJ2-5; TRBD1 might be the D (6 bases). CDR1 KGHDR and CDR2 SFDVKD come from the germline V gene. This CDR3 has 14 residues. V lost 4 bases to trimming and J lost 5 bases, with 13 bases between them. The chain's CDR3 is CATSDYRVRETQYF. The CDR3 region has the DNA TGTGCCACCAGTGACTACAGGGTGAGGGAGACCCAGTACTTC.

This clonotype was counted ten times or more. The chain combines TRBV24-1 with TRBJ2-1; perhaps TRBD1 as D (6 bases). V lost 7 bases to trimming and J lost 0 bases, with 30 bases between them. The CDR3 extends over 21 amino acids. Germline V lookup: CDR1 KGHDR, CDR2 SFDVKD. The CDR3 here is CATSPSNRDKGRGYSYNEQFF. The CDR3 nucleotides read TGTGCCACCAGCCCCTCAAACCGGGACAAGGGGCGAGGATACTCCTACAATGAGCAGTTCTTC.

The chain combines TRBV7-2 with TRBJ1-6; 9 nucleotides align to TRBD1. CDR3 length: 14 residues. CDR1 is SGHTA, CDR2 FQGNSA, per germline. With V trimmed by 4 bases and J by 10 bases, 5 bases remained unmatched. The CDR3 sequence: CASSSRDRASPLHF. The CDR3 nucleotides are TGTGCCAGCAGCTCGCGGGACAGGGCGTCACCCCTCCACTTT.

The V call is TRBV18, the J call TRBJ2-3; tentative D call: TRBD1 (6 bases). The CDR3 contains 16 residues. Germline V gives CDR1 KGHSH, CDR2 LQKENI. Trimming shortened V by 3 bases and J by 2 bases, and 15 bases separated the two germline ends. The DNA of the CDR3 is TGTGCCAGCTCACCGCGACAGGTCCCCATCACAGATACGCAGTATTTT. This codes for CASSPRQVPITDTQYF.